The next 18 T cell receptor beta chains were all read from a single sample in a study of CD8+ T cells in alopecia areata. Treatment specified: oral pan-JAK inhibitor, 5-10 mg twice daily. Extraction and reverse transcription of RNA yielded cDNA as the sequencing template. Assay: immunoSEQ multiplex PCR; the TCRdb copy retains only in-frame clones and omits some. The data show over 100,000 clones, roughly 50% seen once. This specimen consisted of CD8+ T cells sorted from blood, obtained at week 24, from a patient treated with tofacitinib. These receptors came from a human donor with alopecia areata.

The J gene is TRBJ2-3, the V gene TRBV13, with 9 bases that match TRBD1. The CDR3 consists of 16 residues. V gave up 5 bases and J gave up 2 bases; unmatched junction bases: 8. Germline V CDR1 and CDR2: PRHDT, FYEKMQ (reference sequence). CDR3 loop: CASSLPGQGVTDTQYF. The CDR3 DNA reads as TGTGCCAGCAGCCTGCCGGGACAGGGTGTCACAGATACGCAGTATTTT.

The chain recombines TRBV27 with TRBJ2-7, with TRBD1 matching 8 bases. This CDR3 region has 17 residues. Trimming removed 0 bases from V and 1 base from J; junction bases left unmatched: 8. Germline CDR1 reads MNHEY; CDR2 reads SMNVEV (reference sequence). CDR3 DNA sequence: TGTGCCAGCAGTTTATCAGGACAGGGTTTGGAGTCCTACGAGCAGTACTTC. Amino acids: CASSLSGQGLESYEQYF.

The chain joins TRBV11-2 to TRBJ1-1, with 7 bases aligning to TRBD1. The ends lost 5 bases at V and 5 bases at J; junction bases unmatched: 8. The CDR3 has 14 amino acids. CDR1 and CDR2 from the germline V gene are SGHAT and FQNNGV. This chain's CDR3 is CASSQEGALTEAFF. The CDR3, as DNA: TGTGCCAGCAGCCAAGAGGGGGCATTAACTGAAGCTTTCTTT.

There are a few counts of this clone. V and J are TRBV29-1 and TRBJ1-2, with D possibly matching TRBD1 (6 bases). The V gene lost 7 bases and the J gene lost 0 bases, with 18 bases spanning the gap. The V gene's germline CDR1 is SQVTM and CDR2 ANQGSEA. CDR3 length equals 15 residues. CDR3 coding DNA: TGCAGCGCGCAAGGGGGGGCCGAAGCTAACTATGGCTACACCTTC. Translation: CSAQGGAEANYGYTF.

This clone was counted a few times. The V and J genes are TRBV7-9 and TRBJ2-1; a weak D match, TRBD1 (7 bases). CDR3 size: 15 residues. Deletions cut 5 bases from V and 7 bases from J, with 18 bases between. Germline loops: CDR1 SEHNR, CDR2 FQNEAQ (reference sequence). CDR3 protein: CASSPGQSGLNEQFF. The CDR3 DNA follows: TGTGCCAGCAGCCCGGGACAGAGTGGACTAAATGAGCAGTTCTTC.

The gene calls are TRBV9 and TRBJ2-7, with TRBD2 matching over 8 bases. Germline loops: CDR1 SGDLS, CDR2 YYNGEE. V gave up 4 bases and J gave up 2 bases; unmatched junction bases: 5. CDR3 length: 14 residues. The CDR3 nucleotides read TGTGCCAGCAGCTCCGGGGGGGAAGCCTACGAGCAGTACTTC. It specifies CASSSGGEAYEQYF.

This clone turned up a few times. This chain's CDR3 is CASSPAVAANTGELFF. DNA of the CDR3: TGTGCCAGCAGCCCGGCAGTGGCAGCGAACACCGGGGAGCTGTTTTTT. The chain recombines TRBV5-6 with TRBJ2-2; D gene unclear. CDR1 and CDR2 from the germline V gene are SGHDT and YYEEEE. The CDR3 has 16 residues. V was trimmed by 4 bases and J by 0 bases, leaving 13 bases between them.

The rearrangement joins TRBV7-9 to TRBJ2-7; 13 bases are shared with TRBD2. Germline loops: CDR1 SEHNR, CDR2 FQNEAQ (reference sequence). The ends lost 5 bases at V and 5 bases at J; junction bases unmatched: 6. The CDR3 is 15 amino acids. In DNA form, the CDR3 reads TGTGCCAGCAGCCACGGACTAGCGGGGGTGCACGAGCAGTACTTC. Amino acids: CASSHGLAGVHEQYF.

CDR3 nucleotides: TGTGCCAGCAGCTCAGGGAGGTTCTACGAGCAGTACTTC. Translated, it gives CASSSGRFYEQYF. The rearrangement links TRBV7-6 to TRBJ2-7, with D tentatively TRBD2 (6 bases). This CDR3 is built from 13 residues. Per germline, CDR1 SGHVS and CDR2 FNYEAQ. V was cut by 4 bases and J by 3 bases, with 10 bases left in between.

This chain joins TRBV4-3 and TRBJ2-1; D uncertain. Germline V CDR1 and CDR2: LGHNA, YSLEER. CDR3 size: 16 residues. V lost 0 bases, J lost 3 bases, and 12 bases lay in between. The CDR3 DNA reads as TGCGCCAGCAGCCAAGACTGGCCGTCGGACTACAATGAGCAGTTCTTC. Its protein product is CASSQDWPSDYNEQFF.

The chain is built from TRBV5-1 and TRBJ1-1, with a tentative D call TRBD1 (6 bases). The germline V gene encodes CDR1 SGHRS and CDR2 YFSETQ. The CDR3 covers 17 residues. V lost 1 base and J 1 base, leaving 17 bases between the germline ends. DNA for the CDR3: TGCGCCAGCAGCTTGATGAACCAACCGGGACAGAACACTGAAGCTTTCTTT. As protein: CASSLMNQPGQNTEAFF.

The chain couples TRBV7-9 to TRBJ2-7, with TRBD1 matching over 9 bases. The CDR3 is 14 amino acids. V shed 1 base, J shed 3 bases, and the junction held 1 base outside the gene matches. CDR1 is SEHNR, CDR2 FQNEAQ, per germline (reference sequence). CDR3: CASSLGQGGYEQYF. CDR3 nucleotides: TGTGCCAGCAGCTTAGGACAGGGGGGCTACGAGCAGTACTTC.

The chain uses TRBV18 and TRBJ1-6; the D is unclear. V gave up 2 bases and J gave up 14 bases, with 10 bases separating them. The V gene's germline CDR1 is KGHSH and CDR2 LQKENI. The CDR3 runs to 12 residues. DNA for the CDR3: TGTGCCAGCTCACCAGGTTATCAGGCCCTCCACTTT. Its protein product is CASSPGYQALHF.

The V call is TRBV7-2, the J call TRBJ2-5; TRBD2 aligns across 7 bases. Germline trimming cut 3 bases from V and 8 bases from J; bases unmatched to any gene: 12. Germline V gene lookup returns CDR1 SGHTA and CDR2 FQGNSA. This CDR3 contains 15 residues. Here the CDR3 DNA reads TGTGCCAGCAGCTTCGGCGGGAGCTCTTCCCGAACCCAGTACTTC. Amino acids: CASSFGGSSSRTQYF.

V is TRBV27 and J is TRBJ2-1; D gene unclear. CDR1 and CDR2 from the germline V gene are MNHEY and SMNVEV (reference sequence). V lost 7 bases, J lost 8 bases, and 18 bases lay in between. The CDR3 sequence is 14 residues long. In DNA, the CDR3 is TGTGCCAGCACCGTTAGGGCTTCTCTCGATGAGCAGTTCTTC. This translates into CASTVRASLDEQFF.

This chain links TRBV15 with TRBJ1-3; the D is unclear. Trimming took 0 bases from V and 2 from J, leaving 11 bases between them. CDR1 is LNHNV, CDR2 YYDKDF, per germline (reference sequence). The CDR3 contains 16 residues. The CDR3 DNA is TGTGCCACCAGCAGAGATCTGGAAGGGACTGGAAACACCATATATTTT. Amino acid sequence: CATSRDLEGTGNTIYF.

As concerns this clone: Other DNA sequences from this sample encode an identical CDR3 as well. This chain links TRBV11-2 with TRBJ2-5, with D unresolved. This CDR3 is built from 14 residues. The germline V and J ends were trimmed by 1 base and 1 base, with 7 bases remaining between them. Germline assignment: CDR1 SGHAT and CDR2 FQNNGV. The CDR3 loop is CASSLVGIQETQYF. DNA of the CDR3: TGTGCCAGCAGCTTAGTGGGGATCCAAGAGACCCAGTACTTC.

CDR3 residues: CASSQDKTSARKPLGTEAFF. The CDR3 nucleotides read TGTGCCAGCAGCCAAGATAAGACCTCGGCCAGGAAACCCTTGGGGACTGAAGCTTTCTTT. J is TRBJ1-1 and V is TRBV14; the D is unclear. V was trimmed by 0 bases and J by 5 bases, leaving 28 bases between them. Germline V gene sequence: CDR1 SGHDN, CDR2 FVKESK. The CDR3 loop spans 20 amino acids.